This T cell receptor (beta chain) was captured in a study of blood T cell repertoires in COVID-19. The germline CDR1 and CDR2 sequences are LGHNT and FRNRAP. The CDR3 is 14 amino acids. V lost 2 bases and J lost 9; bases outside the gene matches: 6. Symptom resolution, clearance, or two negative PCRs marked donors in Cohort 3 as recovered. Data came from immunoSEQ multiplex PCR; TCRdb stores just in-frame clones and leaves some out. The table includes about 370,000 clones, about 90% detected once. The chain recombines TRBV12-5 with TRBJ2-1; TRBD1 matches 8 bases. The clonotype comes from a young woman who had recovered from COVID-19. Sample: PBMCs or T cells enriched from blood (not recorded which). The CDR3 DNA follows: TGTGCTAGTGGTTTGTCTCACAGGGGGGCTGAGCAGTTCTTC. Residues: CASGLSHRGAEQFF.